This TCR beta chain comes out of a study of T cell responses to AZD1222 COVID-19 vaccine. Study background: The analysis combined second doses at about 4 or about 12 weeks.

Data came from immunoSEQ multiplex PCR; TCRdb stores just in-frame clones and leaves some out. The table shows about 140,000 clones, with 85% to 95% occurring only once. Broader study findings: Increases in Spike-specific TCR breadth and depth were seen after two AZD1222 doses.

The CDR3 is made up of 15 amino acids. Trimming stripped 4 bases from V and 13 bases from J, with 20 bases between. Germline assignment: CDR1 SGHTA and CDR2 FQGTGA. Concerning this clone itself: Antigen unknown.

Sample: peripheral blood, taken on day 0 of AZD1222 vaccination. This sequence joins TRBV7-3 and TRBJ1-6; D not resolved. This TCR was sampled from an adult in good health. Here the CDR3 reads CASSSLGREFAPLHF. The CDR3 bases are TGTGCCAGCAGCTCCCTAGGTCGCGAGTTCGCGCCCCTCCACTTT.